The T cell receptor (beta chain) described here comes from a study of technical replicates of blood from a few donors. Method: immunoSEQ multiplex PCR; TCRdb's copy keeps in-frame clones and lacks some. The sample carries 70,000 to 95,000 clones, approximately 95% recorded once. This CDR3 has 16 amino acids. Germline V gene data show CDR1 as SGHNT and CDR2 as YENEEA. V lost 4 bases to trimming and J lost 2 bases; unmatched junction nucleotides: 3. This TCR derives from a human donor in good health. The sequenced sample was T cells isolated from PBMCs. V and J are TRBV11-3 and TRBJ2-6; 9 nucleotides match TRBD1. CDR3 in amino acids: CASSYRDRAGANVLTF. The CDR3 DNA follows: TGTGCCAGCAGCTACCGGGACAGGGCTGGGGCCAACGTCCTGACTTTC.